A single sample gave rise to the 6 T cell receptor beta chains below, sequenced in a study of somatic mutations in cytotoxic T cells in rheumatoid arthritis. Profiling relied on immunoSEQ multiplex PCR, and the TCRdb table lists in-frame clones only, not all of them. The sample records about 8,600 clones, roughly 80% being singletons. Sequenced input: CD8+ T cells sorted from blood. The receptors originated from a woman between 45 and 65 years old in good health.

This clone was seen a few times. The V gene is TRBV18, the J gene TRBJ2-7, with no clear D. Trimming took off 0 bases at V and 4 bases at J, with 19 bases between the two ends. This CDR3 spans 17 amino acids. Germline V gene sequence: CDR1 KGHSH, CDR2 LQKENI. Here the CDR3 reads CASSPPLSIQDKYEQYF. DNA for the CDR3: TGTGCCAGCTCACCACCGCTCTCTATTCAAGACAAGTACGAGCAGTACTTC.

This chain joins TRBV7-3 and TRBJ2-1; 11 bases map to TRBD2. This CDR3 spans 15 amino acids. Unmatched junction bases numbered 5, after V lost 5 bases and J lost 5 bases. CDR1 SGHTA and CDR2 FQGTGA come from the germline V gene. The CDR3 protein is CASSLSGGVNNEQFF. The CDR3 nucleotides read TGTGCCAGCAGCCTTAGCGGGGGGGTAAACAATGAGCAGTTCTTC.

The chain is built from TRBV11-2 and TRBJ2-1; 7 positions match TRBD2. Germline lookup yields CDR1 SGHAT and CDR2 FQNNGV. V lost 1 base and J lost 2; bases outside the gene matches: 5. The CDR3 has 16 residues. CDR3 sequence reads: CASSLGPGGTYNEQFF. As DNA, the CDR3 is TGTGCCAGCAGCTTAGGGCCGGGGGGAACCTACAATGAGCAGTTCTTC. Combining the CDR3 with reference TRBV11-2 and TRBJ2-1 gives the whole variable domain EAGVAQSPRYKIIEKRQSVAFWCNPISGHATLYWYQQILGQGPKLLIQFQNNGVVDDSQLPKDRFSAERLKGVDSTLKIQPAKLEDSAVYLCASSLGPGGTYNEQFFGPGTRLTVL.

Worth noting for this clone: The sample carries other DNA sequences with the same CDR3. The CDR3 DNA reads as TGTGCCAGCAGCGTAGCCTTAGCGGGGGCGTACAATGAGCAGTTCTTC. Translated: CASSVALAGAYNEQFF. The chain joins TRBV9 to TRBJ2-1; 9 bases match TRBD2. The ends lost 0 bases at V and 4 bases at J; junction bases unmatched: 5. The CDR3 contains 16 residues. Germline V CDR1 and CDR2: SGDLS, YYNGEE.

The J gene is TRBJ2-5, the V gene TRBV2; 8 bases line up with TRBD2. Trimming cost V 6 bases and J 5 bases; bases outside gene matches: 14. The CDR3 covers 16 residues. The germline V gene encodes CDR1 SNHLY and CDR2 FYNNEI. CDR3 nucleotides: TGTGCCAGCAGGCCGCTCGGGACTAGTCCTTATGAGACCCAGTACTTC. Encoded protein: CASRPLGTSPYETQYF.

This chain joins TRBV25-1 and TRBJ1-3; possible D gene TRBD1, 5 bases. The V end was cut by 7 bases, the J end by 3 bases, with 13 bases between. Germline CDR1 is MGHDK and CDR2 is SYGVNS. The CDR3 spans 14 residues. CDR3 nucleotide sequence: TGTGCCAGCATGGGGGGGGAGGTTGGAAACACCATATATTTT. This translates into CASMGGEVGNTIYF.